These 10 T cell receptor beta chains originate from one sample sequenced in a study of blood T cell repertoires in COVID-19 (dated by TCRdb to between 2020 and 2021). Libraries came from the immunoSEQ multiplex PCR assay. TCRdb obtained this table from immuneACCESS and retained in-frame rearrangements with V and J assigned. These tables miss some clones; where compared with another copy, unresolved V genes account for less than half of the shortfall, and the remainder is unexplained. Within this sample are about 280,000 clones, with 85% of them counted one time only. About an eighth of the sample belongs to the ten largest clones. The sample taken for sequencing was peripheral blood. Source of these receptors: a human donor in a cohort sampled during active COVID-19.

This clone was found a few times. V and J are TRBV19 and TRBJ2-7, with D possibly TRBD1 on 5 matching bases. The germline CDR1 and CDR2 sequences are LNHDA and SQIVND (reference sequence). The ends were cut back, 2 bases at V and 2 bases at J, with 16 bases in the middle. This CDR3 is built from 16 residues. The CDR3: CASSIPTTEGAYEQYF. DNA of the CDR3: TGTGCCAGTAGTATACCAACGACTGAAGGGGCCTACGAGCAGTACTTC.

With respect to this clone: Other nucleotide sequences from this sample produce the same CDR3. The rearrangement links TRBV7-9 to TRBJ2-5; 7 positions agree with TRBD2. The CDR3 sequence is 14 residues long. Losses at the gene ends were 3 bases for V and 4 bases for J; bases not matched to a gene: 5. Germline assignment: CDR1 SEHNR and CDR2 FQNEAQ (reference sequence). The CDR3 DNA follows: TGTGCCAGCAGCTTGGCGGGAGCTGGAGAGACCCAGTACTTC. Translation gives CASSLAGAGETQYF.

The chain recombines TRBV11-2 with TRBJ2-7, with D tentatively TRBD2 (7 bases). CDR1 and CDR2 from the germline V gene are SGHAT and FQNNGV. V lost 6 bases to trimming and J lost 6 bases, with 18 bases between them. The CDR3 length is 14 residues. This CDR3 reads CASRSIQGRGEQYF. As DNA, the CDR3 is TGTGCCAGCAGATCAATCCAGGGGAGGGGCGAGCAGTACTTC.

The V call is TRBV27, the J call TRBJ1-1; a possible D gene is TRBD1 (5 bases). The germline V gene has CDR1 MNHEY and CDR2 SMNVEV (reference sequence). V gave up 2 bases and J gave up 7 bases, with 14 bases separating them. The CDR3 contains 14 residues. The chain's CDR3 is CASSLGTGFGEAFF. The CDR3 DNA sequence: TGTGCCAGCAGTTTAGGTACAGGCTTTGGTGAAGCTTTCTTT.

V gene TRBV6-5 combines with J gene TRBJ2-7, with 7 bases matching TRBD1. CDR1 is MNHEY, CDR2 SVGAGI, per germline. Unmatched junction bases numbered 9, after V lost 7 bases and J lost 0 bases. This CDR3 spans 15 amino acids. DNA of the CDR3: TGTGCCAGCATTAATTCCGGGACAGTCTCCTACGAGCAGTACTTC. This translates into CASINSGTVSYEQYF.

The CDR3 region is CASSYSSGFTDTQYF. The CDR3 nucleotides read TGTGCCAGCAGTTACTCTAGCGGATTCACAGATACGCAGTATTTT. This chain links TRBV6-2 or TRBV6-3 with TRBJ2-3; a weak D match, TRBD2 (6 bases). The length of the CDR3 is 15 residues. The germline gives CDR1 MNHEY, CDR2 SVGEGT. V lost 0 bases and J 2 bases, leaving 9 bases between the germline ends.

CDR3 bases: TGCGCCAGCAGCTTGGGCCCCACGGAGGATACGCAGTATTTT. Its protein is CASSLGPTEDTQYF. The chain uses TRBV5-1 and TRBJ2-3, with D hard to call. The CDR3 runs to 14 residues. Germline V gene data show CDR1 as SGHRS and CDR2 as YFSETQ. V lost 0 bases and J lost 6, with 11 bases in between.

The rearrangement uses TRBV14 and TRBJ2-1, with D perhaps TRBD2 (5 bases). Looked up from germline, CDR1 is SGHDN and CDR2 is FVKESK. This CDR3 region has 12 residues. V lost 1 base, J lost 16 bases, and 14 bases lay in between. The CDR3 loop is CASSQGFGVVFF. CDR3 sequence (DNA): TGTGCCAGCAGCCAAGGGTTCGGGGTTGTTTTCTTC. The full variable domain, in which reference TRBV14 and TRBJ2-1 provide the parts outside the CDR3, is EAGVTQFPSHSVIEKGQTVTLRCDPISGHDNLYWYRRVMGKEIKFLLHFVKESKQDESGMPNNRFLAERTGGTYSTLKVQPAELEDSGVYFCASSQGFGVVFFGPGTRLTVL.

The J gene is TRBJ2-6, the V gene TRBV29-1; possible D gene TRBD1, 6 bases. The CDR3 is made up of 14 amino acids. The V end lost 6 bases, the J end lost 4 bases, and 13 bases lay between the germline ends. Germline-derived CDR1 and CDR2 are SQVTM and ANQGSEA. CDR3 residues: CSVGEGVGANVLTF. CDR3 nucleotides: TGCAGCGTGGGAGAGGGGGTCGGGGCCAACGTCCTGACTTTC.

This clone came up a few times. J is TRBJ1-2 and V is TRBV19, with 7 bases matching TRBD1. The CDR3 is 13 amino acids. Germline V gene data show CDR1 as LNHDA and CDR2 as SQIVND (reference sequence). V was pared by 6 bases and J by 4 bases, with 5 bases of the junction left unmatched. Here the CDR3 reads CASRKGGVYGYTF. CDR3 in DNA: TGTGCCAGTAGAAAAGGGGGCGTCTATGGCTACACCTTC.